This T cell receptor (beta chain) is from a study of cytomegalovirus exposure and HLA in healthy donors. Whole-study context: Around 85 million unique TCR sequences came from HLA-typed donors in an early release. The study, taken as a whole, reports: Reportedly, fewer N-insertions than the roughly 700-donor mean appeared in an Asian-associated ancestry cluster in a later analysis. In a later analysis, TCR beta V- and J-gene trimming was associated with a missense DCLRE1C variant. Using the classifier, cytomegalovirus status was reportedly diagnosed with high specificity and sensitivity.

A remark on this clone: No antigen is known for it.

The CDR3 contains 14 residues. Trimming shortened V by 10 bases and J by 5 bases, and 18 bases separated the two germline ends. Germline CDR1 is SEHNR and CDR2 is FQNEAQ (reference sequence). PCR primers comprised 60 Vbeta and 13 Jbeta primers. The table came from immunoSEQ multiplex PCR; TCRdb's copy has only in-frame clones and leaves some out. The data show about 220,000 clones, just over 75% seen once. The chain is built from TRBV7-9 and TRBJ2-1; weak D call: TRBD2 (7 bases). Sequencing used PBMCs. The clonotype was recovered from a man younger than 35 in good health and CMV-seronegative. The CDR3 sequence is CATRGGTTNNEQFF. The CDR3 bases are TGTGCCACCAGGGGTGGGACTACAAACAATGAGCAGTTCTTC.